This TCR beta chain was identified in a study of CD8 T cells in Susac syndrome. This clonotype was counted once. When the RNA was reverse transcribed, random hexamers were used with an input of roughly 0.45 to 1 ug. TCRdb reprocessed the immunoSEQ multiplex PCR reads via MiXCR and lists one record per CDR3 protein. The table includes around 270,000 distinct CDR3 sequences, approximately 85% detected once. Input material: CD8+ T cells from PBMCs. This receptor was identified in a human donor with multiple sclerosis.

CDR3 DNA: TGTGCCATCAGTGCTGATAGCGTGTACGAGCAGTACTTC. This translates into CAISADSVYEQYF. The chain recombines TRBV10-3 with TRBJ2-7; possible D gene TRBD2, 5 bases. The CDR3 loop spans 13 amino acids. V was cut by 4 bases and J by 4 bases, with 11 bases left in between. CDR1 and CDR2 from the germline V gene are ENHRY and SYGVKD.